This T cell receptor beta chain was captured in a study of T cells in Graves' hyperthyroidism and ophthalmopathy. Patients aged 18 to 65 with hyperthyroidism were newly diagnosed, with duration under 2 months. Germline CDR1 is SGHTA and CDR2 is FQGNSA. This CDR3 comprises 17 residues. Trimming cost V 5 bases and J 0 bases; bases outside gene matches: 13. RNA transcripts gave rise to amplified TCR beta CDR3 regions. First-round RT-PCR of the TCR CDR3 relied on the HTBI primer set. TCRdb re-analysed the multiplex PCR reads in MiXCR, keeping a single row per CDR3 protein. The sample consists of nearly 750,000 distinct CDR3 sequences, 30% to 40% of them appearing once.

Sequences were obtained from blood. The chain employs TRBV7-2 and TRBJ2-7; 7 bases line up with TRBD1. The sequence came from a woman between 35 and 50 years old with Graves' hyperthyroidism. For the CDR3, the DNA is TGTGCCAGCAGCGCCTCCCTTGGGACAGACTTCTCCTACGAGCAGTACTTC. It translates to CASSASLGTDFSYEQYF.